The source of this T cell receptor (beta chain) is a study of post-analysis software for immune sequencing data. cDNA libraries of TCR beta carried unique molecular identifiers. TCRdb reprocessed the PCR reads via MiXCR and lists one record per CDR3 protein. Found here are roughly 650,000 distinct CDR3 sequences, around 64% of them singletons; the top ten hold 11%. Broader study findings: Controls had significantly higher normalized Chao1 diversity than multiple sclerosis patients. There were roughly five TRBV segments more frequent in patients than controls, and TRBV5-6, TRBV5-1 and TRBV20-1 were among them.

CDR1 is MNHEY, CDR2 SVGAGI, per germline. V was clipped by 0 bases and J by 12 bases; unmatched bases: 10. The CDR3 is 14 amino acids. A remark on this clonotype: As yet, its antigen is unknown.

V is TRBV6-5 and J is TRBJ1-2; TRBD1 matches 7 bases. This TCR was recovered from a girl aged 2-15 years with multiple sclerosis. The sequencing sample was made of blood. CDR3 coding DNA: TGTGCCAGCAGTTACTCAGGACAGGATTGGCCTGACACCTTC. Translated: CASSYSGQDWPDTF.